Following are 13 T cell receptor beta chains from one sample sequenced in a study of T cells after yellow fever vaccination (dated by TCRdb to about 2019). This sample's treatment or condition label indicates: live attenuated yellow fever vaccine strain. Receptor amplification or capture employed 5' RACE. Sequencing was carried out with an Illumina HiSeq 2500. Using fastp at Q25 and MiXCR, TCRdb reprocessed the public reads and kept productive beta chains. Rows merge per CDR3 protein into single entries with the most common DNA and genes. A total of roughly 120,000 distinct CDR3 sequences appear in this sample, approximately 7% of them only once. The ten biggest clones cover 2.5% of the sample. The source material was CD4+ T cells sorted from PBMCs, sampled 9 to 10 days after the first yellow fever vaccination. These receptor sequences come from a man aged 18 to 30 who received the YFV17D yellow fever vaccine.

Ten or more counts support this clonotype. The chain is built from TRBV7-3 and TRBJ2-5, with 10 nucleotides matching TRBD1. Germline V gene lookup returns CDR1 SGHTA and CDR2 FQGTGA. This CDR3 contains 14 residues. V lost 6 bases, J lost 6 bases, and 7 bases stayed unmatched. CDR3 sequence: CASRKGDRGQTQYF. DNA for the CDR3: TGTGCCAGCAGAAAAGGGGACAGGGGACAGACCCAGTACTTC.

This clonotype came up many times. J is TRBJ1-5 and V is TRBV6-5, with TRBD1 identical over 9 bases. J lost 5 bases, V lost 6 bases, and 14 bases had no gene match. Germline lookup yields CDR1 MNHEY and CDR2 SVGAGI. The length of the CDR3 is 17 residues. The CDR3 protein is CASSTADRGKDHQPQHF. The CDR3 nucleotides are TGTGCCAGCAGCACCGCAGACAGGGGGAAGGACCATCAGCCCCAGCATTTT.

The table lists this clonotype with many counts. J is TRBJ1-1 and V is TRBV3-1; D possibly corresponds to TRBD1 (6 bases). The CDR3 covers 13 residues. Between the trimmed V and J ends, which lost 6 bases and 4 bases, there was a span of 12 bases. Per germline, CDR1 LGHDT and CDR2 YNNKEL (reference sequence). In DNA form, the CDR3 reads TGTGCCAGCAGACAGGGCCGGGGCACTGAAGCTTTCTTT. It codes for CASRQGRGTEAFF.

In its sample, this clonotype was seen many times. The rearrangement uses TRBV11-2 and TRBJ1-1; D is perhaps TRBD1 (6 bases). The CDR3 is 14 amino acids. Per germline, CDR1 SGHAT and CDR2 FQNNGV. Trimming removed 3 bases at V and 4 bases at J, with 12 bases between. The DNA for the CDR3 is TGTGCCAGCAGCTTCCCCAGGGGAGGCACTGAAGCTTTCTTT. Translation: CASSFPRGGTEAFF. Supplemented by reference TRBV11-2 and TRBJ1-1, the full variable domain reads EAGVAQSPRYKIIEKRQSVAFWCNPISGHATLYWYQQILGQGPKLLIQFQNNGVVDDSQLPKDRFSAERLKGVDSTLKIQPAKLEDSAVYLCASSFPRGGTEAFFGQGTRLTVV.

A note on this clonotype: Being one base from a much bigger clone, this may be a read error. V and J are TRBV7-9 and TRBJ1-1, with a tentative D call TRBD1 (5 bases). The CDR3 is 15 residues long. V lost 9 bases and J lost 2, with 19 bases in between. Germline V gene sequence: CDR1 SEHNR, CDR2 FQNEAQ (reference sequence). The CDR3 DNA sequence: TGTGCCAGAAGCGAGGGGCCAGAGGGCAACACTGAAGCTTTCTTT. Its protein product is CARSEGPEGNTEAFF.

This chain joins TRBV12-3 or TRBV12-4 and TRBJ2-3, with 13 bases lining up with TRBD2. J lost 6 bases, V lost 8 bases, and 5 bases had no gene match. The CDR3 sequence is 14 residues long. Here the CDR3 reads CASGTSGGGDTQYF. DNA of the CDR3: TGTGCCAGCGGAACTAGCGGGGGGGGGGATACGCAGTATTTT.

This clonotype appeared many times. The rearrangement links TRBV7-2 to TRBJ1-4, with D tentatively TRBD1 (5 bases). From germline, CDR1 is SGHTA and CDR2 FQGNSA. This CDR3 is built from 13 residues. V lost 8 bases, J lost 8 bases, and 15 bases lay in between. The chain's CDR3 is CASQTSGREKLFF. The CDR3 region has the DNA TGTGCCAGCCAGACCTCGGGGCGGGAAAAACTGTTTTTT.

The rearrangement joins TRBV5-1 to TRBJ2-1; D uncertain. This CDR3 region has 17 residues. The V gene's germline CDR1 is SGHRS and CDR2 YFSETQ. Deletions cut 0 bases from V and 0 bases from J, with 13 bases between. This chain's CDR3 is CASSLGGPLSSYNEQFF. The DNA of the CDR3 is TGCGCCAGCAGCTTGGGAGGACCCCTCAGCTCCTACAATGAGCAGTTCTTC.

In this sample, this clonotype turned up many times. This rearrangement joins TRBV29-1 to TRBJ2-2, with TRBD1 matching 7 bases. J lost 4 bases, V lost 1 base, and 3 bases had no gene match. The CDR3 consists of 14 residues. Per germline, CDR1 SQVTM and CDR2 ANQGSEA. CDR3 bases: TGCAGCGTTGAAGCGCACAGGGGCACCGGGGAGCTGTTTTTT. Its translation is CSVEAHRGTGELFF.

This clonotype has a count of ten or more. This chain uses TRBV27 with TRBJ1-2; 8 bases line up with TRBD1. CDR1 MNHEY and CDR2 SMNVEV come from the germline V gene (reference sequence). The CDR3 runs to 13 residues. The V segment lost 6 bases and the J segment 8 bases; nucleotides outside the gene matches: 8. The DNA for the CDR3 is TGTGCCAGCAGCCGCCAGGGGGCATGGGGCTACACCTTC. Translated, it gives CASSRQGAWGYTF.

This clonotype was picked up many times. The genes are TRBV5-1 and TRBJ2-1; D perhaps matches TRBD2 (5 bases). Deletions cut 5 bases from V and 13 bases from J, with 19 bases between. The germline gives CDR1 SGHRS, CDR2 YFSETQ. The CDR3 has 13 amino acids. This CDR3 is CASRNLGSLIQFF. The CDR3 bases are TGCGCCAGCAGAAACTTAGGGAGCCTCATTCAGTTCTTC. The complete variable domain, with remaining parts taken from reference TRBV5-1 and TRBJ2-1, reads KAGVTQTPRYLIKTRGQQVTLSCSPISGHRSVSWYQQTPGQGLQFLFEYFSETQRNKGNFPGRFSGRQFSNSRSEMNVSTLELGDSALYLCASRNLGSLIQFFGPGTRLTVL.

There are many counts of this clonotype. CDR3 DNA sequence: TGTGCCACCAGGACAGGGGGCAGCTTATTGGATACGTCCTATGGCTACACCTTC. Protein product: CATRTGGSLLDTSYGYTF. The chain carries TRBV6-5 and TRBJ1-2, with 11 positions matching TRBD1. This CDR3 comprises 18 residues. In germline, CDR1 is MNHEY, CDR2 SVGAGI. J was trimmed by 4 bases and V by 10 bases; bases with no gene match: 20.

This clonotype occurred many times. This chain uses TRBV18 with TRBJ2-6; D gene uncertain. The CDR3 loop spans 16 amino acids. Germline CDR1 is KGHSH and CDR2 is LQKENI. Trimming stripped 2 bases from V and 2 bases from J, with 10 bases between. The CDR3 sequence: CASSPVPGAGANVLTF. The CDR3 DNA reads TGTGCCAGCTCACCAGTCCCGGGTGCTGGGGCCAACGTCCTGACTTTC.